Each of the 12 T cell receptor beta chains below was sequenced from the same sample in a study of CD8 T cells in Susac syndrome. RNA amounts of roughly 0.5 to 1 ug underwent reverse transcription with random hexamers. TCRdb reprocessed the immunoSEQ multiplex PCR reads via MiXCR and lists one record per CDR3 protein. There are approximately 190,000 distinct CDR3 sequences in the sample; around 95% occur only once, and less than 0.2% lies in the top ten. Sequences were obtained from CD8+ T cells from PBMCs. The source of these receptors is a human donor with Susac syndrome.

This chain uses TRBV12-3 or TRBV12-4 with TRBJ2-5; possible D gene TRBD2, 6 bases. V lost 5 bases and J 5 bases, leaving 12 bases between the germline ends. This CDR3 has 13 amino acids. This CDR3 reads CASSKLAGETQYF. The CDR3, as DNA: TGTGCCAGCAGTAAACTAGCCGGGGAGACCCAGTACTTC.

This clonotype was seen only once. The genes are TRBV30 and TRBJ1-2; no clear D gene. The germline CDR1 and CDR2 sequences are GTSNPN and SVGIG (reference sequence). The CDR3 is 13 amino acids. V was cut by 0 bases and J by 8 bases, with 13 bases left in between. The CDR3 DNA follows: TGTGCCTGGAGTGTACGGATAGCCTGGGGCTACACCTTC. It yields the protein CAWSVRIAWGYTF. The whole variable domain, filled in from reference TRBV30 and TRBJ1-2, reads SQTIHQWPATLVQPVGSPLSLECTVEGTSNPNLYWYRQAAGRGLQLLFYSVGIGQISSEVPQNLSASRPQDRQFILSSKKLLLSDSGFYLCAWSVRIAWGYTFGSGTRLTVV.

The chain carries TRBV6-5 and TRBJ1-2; possible D gene TRBD1, 6 bases. The V end was cut by 0 bases, the J end by 4 bases, with 15 bases between. The CDR3 is 16 amino acids. Looked up from germline, CDR1 is MNHEY and CDR2 is SVGAGI. This CDR3 reads CASSYSGSGGGYGYTF. As DNA, the CDR3 is TGTGCCAGCAGTTACTCGGGTTCGGGGGGCGGCTATGGCTACACCTTC.

This CDR3 is CASSFGTRSLDEQFF. The CDR3, as DNA: TGTGCCAGCAGTTTCGGGACACGGTCTCTCGATGAGCAGTTCTTC. J is TRBJ2-1 and V is TRBV12-3 or TRBV12-4; tentatively, D is TRBD1 (6 bases). The CDR3 is 15 residues long. V shed 3 bases and J shed 8 bases, with 17 bases lying between them.

The chain employs TRBV11-2 and TRBJ1-1; the D gene is possibly TRBD1 (6 bases). Per germline, CDR1 SGHAT and CDR2 FQNNGV. V was cut by 8 bases and J by 8 bases, with 18 bases left in between. The CDR3 length is 13 residues. The CDR3 spells CASSRRGTNEAFF. The CDR3 DNA reads TGTGCCAGCTCCCGAAGGGGGACAAACGAAGCTTTCTTT.

V is TRBV24-1 and J is TRBJ2-5; D is possibly TRBD2 (6 bases). The CDR3 contains 18 residues. Germline CDR1 and CDR2: KGHDR and SFDVKD. V was cut by 5 bases and J by 5 bases, with 26 bases left in between. CDR3 in DNA: TGTGCCACCAGTGCCGGAGGTGCCGCCGGGACGGGAGACGAGACCCAGTACTTC. Encoded protein: CATSAGGAAGTGDETQYF.

The J gene is TRBJ2-1, the V gene TRBV11-1, with 14 bases aligning to TRBD2. The CDR3 is 21 amino acids. The J segment lost 2 bases and the V segment lost 3 bases, leaving 15 bases of the junction unmatched. The germline V gene has CDR1 SGHAT and CDR2 FQDESV (reference sequence). For the CDR3, the DNA is TGTGCCAGCAGCTTCTTTGGTTCCGGACTAGCGGGAGGAGGGACCTACAATGAGCAGTTCTTC. This encodes CASSFFGSGLAGGGTYNEQFF.

The rearrangement links TRBV29-1 to TRBJ2-1, with 15 positions matching TRBD2. Germline loops: CDR1 SQVTM, CDR2 ANQGSEA. The CDR3 length is 17 residues. V trimming: 7 bases; J trimming: 7 bases; junction bases outside the gene matches: 14. The DNA for the CDR3 is TGCAGCGGTAGAGGACTAGCGGGGGGGCCGGGGTTAAATGAGCAGTTCTTC. It specifies CSGRGLAGGPGLNEQFF.

This chain joins TRBV3-1 and TRBJ2-5; D ambiguous. CDR3 length: 14 residues. Germline CDR1 and CDR2: LGHDT and YNNKEL (reference sequence). Trimming removed 0 bases from V and 2 bases from J, with 7 bases in between. CDR3 DNA: TGTGCCAGCAGCCAAGAGTTGGTTCAAGAGACCCAGTACTTC. Amino acids: CASSQELVQETQYF.

The chain employs TRBV5-6 and TRBJ1-4; D is unresolved. V shed 4 bases and J shed 5 bases, with 15 bases lying between them. Germline V lookup: CDR1 SGHDT, CDR2 YYEEEE. This CDR3 spans 15 amino acids. In DNA form, the CDR3 reads TGTGCCAGCAGCGACGGAGCCCTCATAAATGAAAAACTGTTTTTT. Amino acids: CASSDGALINEKLFF.

The chain employs TRBV27 and TRBJ2-7, with D unclear. The V end lost 8 bases, the J end lost 4 bases, and 9 bases lay between the germline ends. CDR3 length: 11 amino acids. The germline gives CDR1 MNHEY, CDR2 SMNVEV (reference sequence). The chain's CDR3 is CASGLDYEQYF. For the CDR3, the DNA is TGTGCCAGCGGGTTAGATTACGAGCAGTACTTC.

This chain uses TRBV7-9 with TRBJ2-2; D is possibly TRBD1 (5 bases). Germline assignment: CDR1 SEHNR and CDR2 FQNEAQ (reference sequence). The CDR3 consists of 15 residues. The ends were cut back, 4 bases at V and 2 bases at J, with 11 bases in the middle. The CDR3 nucleotides are TGTGCCAGCAGCTCCCGTAGGGGAAACACCGGGGAGCTGTTTTTT. Translating it yields CASSSRRGNTGELFF.